This TCR beta chain was sequenced in a study of spatial heterogeneity in lung cancer. Across the whole study: Fewer alpha-chain than beta-chain sequences were consistently detected. Each distinct TCR and UMI combination averaged more than ten appearances in raw reads.

The study tagged each TCR cDNA molecule with a unique molecular identifier. One entry per CDR3 protein, called by TCRdb with MiXCR from the 5' RACE reads. Of 30,000 to 40,000 distinct CDR3 sequences in the sample, approximately 3.1% were seen once. Sample share makes this clonotype medium-sized (0.01 to 0.1%). As for time point: sample taken at primary tumor resection. Material for sequencing was whole RNA from tumor, nontumor lung or frozen PBMC, left unsorted. V was clipped by 5 bases and J by 5 bases; unmatched bases: 2. CDR1 GTSNPN and CDR2 SVGIG come from the germline V gene (reference sequence). CDR3 length equals 12 residues.

Sample: normal lung tissue next to the tumor, taken at surgery. This sequence joins TRBV30 and TRBJ1-4; 7 nucleotides agree with TRBD1. The receptor was isolated from a male donor with early-stage non-small cell lung cancer. The CDR3 region has the DNA TGTGCCTGGGGACAGGTGAATGAAAAACTGTTTTTT. Its protein product is CAWGQVNEKLFF.